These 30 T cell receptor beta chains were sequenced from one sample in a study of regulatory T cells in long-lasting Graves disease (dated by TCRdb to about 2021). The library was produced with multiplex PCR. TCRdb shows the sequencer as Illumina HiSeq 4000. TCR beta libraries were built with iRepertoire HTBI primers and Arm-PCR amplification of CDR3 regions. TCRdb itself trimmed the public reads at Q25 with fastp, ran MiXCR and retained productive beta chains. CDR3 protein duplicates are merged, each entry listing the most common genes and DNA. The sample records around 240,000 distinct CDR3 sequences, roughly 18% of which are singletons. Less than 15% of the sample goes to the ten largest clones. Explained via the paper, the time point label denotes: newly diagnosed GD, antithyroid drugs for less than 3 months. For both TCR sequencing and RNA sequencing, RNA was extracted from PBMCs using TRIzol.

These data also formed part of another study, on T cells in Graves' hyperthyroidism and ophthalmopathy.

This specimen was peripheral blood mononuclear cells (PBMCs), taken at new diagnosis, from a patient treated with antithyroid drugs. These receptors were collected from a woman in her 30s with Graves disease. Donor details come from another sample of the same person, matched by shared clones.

CDR3 region: CASSTQYRYRGNTIYF. The CDR3, as DNA: TGTGCCAGTAGTACGCAATACAGATACAGGGGAAACACCATATATTTT. The chain carries TRBV19 and TRBJ1-3, with a possible D match to TRBD1 (5 bases). V lost 4 bases and J lost 4, with 17 bases in between. CDR1 and CDR2 (germline): LNHDA, SQIVND (reference sequence). The CDR3 runs to 16 residues. The whole variable domain, filled in from reference TRBV19 and TRBJ1-3, reads DGGITQSPKYLFRKEGQNVTLSCEQNLNHDAMYWYRQDPGQGLRLIYYSQIVNDFQKGDIAEGYSVSREKKESFPLTVTSAQKNPTAFYLCASSTQYRYRGNTIYFGEGSWLTVV.

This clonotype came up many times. CDR3 coding DNA: TGTGCCAGTGAGGACAGGGCGGGTCAACCCCAGCATTTT. Translated, it gives CASEDRAGQPQHF. This chain uses TRBV19 with TRBJ1-5, with 8 bases lining up with TRBD1. Germline values: CDR1 LNHDA, CDR2 SQIVND (reference sequence). V shed 8 bases and J 10 bases; nucleotides not matched to a gene: 10. The CDR3 totals 13 residues.

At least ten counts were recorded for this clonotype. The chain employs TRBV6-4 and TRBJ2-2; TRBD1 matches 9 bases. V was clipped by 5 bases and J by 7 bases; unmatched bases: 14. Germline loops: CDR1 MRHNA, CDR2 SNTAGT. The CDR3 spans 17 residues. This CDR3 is CASSRDGTGYNGGELFF. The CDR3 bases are TGTGCCAGCAGTCGCGACGGGACAGGGTACAATGGCGGGGAGCTGTTTTTT.

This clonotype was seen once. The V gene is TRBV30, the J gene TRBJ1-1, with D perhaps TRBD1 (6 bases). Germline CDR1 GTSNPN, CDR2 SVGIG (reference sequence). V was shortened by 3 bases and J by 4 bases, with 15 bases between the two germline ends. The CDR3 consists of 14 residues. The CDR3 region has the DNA TGTGCCTGGAGATTCGGGGGCGTAAGCACTGAAGCTTTCTTT. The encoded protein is CAWRFGGVSTEAFF. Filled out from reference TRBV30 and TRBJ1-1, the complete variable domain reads SQTIHQWPATLVQPVGSPLSLECTVEGTSNPNLYWYRQAAGRGLQLLFYSVGIGQISSEVPQNLSASRPQDRQFILSSKKLLLSDSGFYLCAWRFGGVSTEAFFGQGTRLTVV.

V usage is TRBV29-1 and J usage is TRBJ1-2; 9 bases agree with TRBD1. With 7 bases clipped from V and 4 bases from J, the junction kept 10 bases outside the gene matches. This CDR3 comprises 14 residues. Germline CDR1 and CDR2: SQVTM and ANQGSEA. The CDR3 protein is CSAKGQGVSYGYTF. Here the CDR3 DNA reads TGCAGCGCCAAGGGACAGGGTGTAAGCTATGGCTACACCTTC.

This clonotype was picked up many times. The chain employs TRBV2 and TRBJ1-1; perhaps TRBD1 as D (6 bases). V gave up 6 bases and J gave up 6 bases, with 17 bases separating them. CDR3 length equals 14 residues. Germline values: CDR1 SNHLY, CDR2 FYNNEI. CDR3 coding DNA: TGTGCCAGCAGAGCCTTACAGGGTTCCCCTGAAGCTTTCTTT. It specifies CASRALQGSPEAFF.

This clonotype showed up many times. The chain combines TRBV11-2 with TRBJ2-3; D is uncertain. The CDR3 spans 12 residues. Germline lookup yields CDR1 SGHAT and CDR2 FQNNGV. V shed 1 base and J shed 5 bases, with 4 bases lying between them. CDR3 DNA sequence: TGTGCCAGCAGCTTAGGGCAAGATACGCAGTATTTT. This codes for CASSLGQDTQYF.

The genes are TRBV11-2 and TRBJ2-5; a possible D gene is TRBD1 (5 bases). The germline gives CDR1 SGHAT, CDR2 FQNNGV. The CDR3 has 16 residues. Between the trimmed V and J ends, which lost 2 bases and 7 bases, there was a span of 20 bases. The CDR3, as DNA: TGTGCCAGCAGCTTACAGGGCCCCATCAACCCGGGGACCCAGTACTTC. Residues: CASSLQGPINPGTQYF.

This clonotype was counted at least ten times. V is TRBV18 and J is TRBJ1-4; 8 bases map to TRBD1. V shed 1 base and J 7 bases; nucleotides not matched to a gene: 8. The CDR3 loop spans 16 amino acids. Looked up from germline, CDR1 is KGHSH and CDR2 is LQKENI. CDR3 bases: TGTGCCAGCTCACCACGGCTTGACAGGGGAGGTGAAAAACTGTTTTTT. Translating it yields CASSPRLDRGGEKLFF.

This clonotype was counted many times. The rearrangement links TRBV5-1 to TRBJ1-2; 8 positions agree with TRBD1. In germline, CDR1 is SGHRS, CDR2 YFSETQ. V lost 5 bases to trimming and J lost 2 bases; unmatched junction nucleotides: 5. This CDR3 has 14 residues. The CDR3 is CASRSGGVNYGYTF. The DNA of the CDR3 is TGCGCCAGCAGGTCAGGGGGCGTCAACTATGGCTACACCTTC. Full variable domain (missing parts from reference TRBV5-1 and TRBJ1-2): KAGVTQTPRYLIKTRGQQVTLSCSPISGHRSVSWYQQTPGQGLQFLFEYFSETQRNKGNFPGRFSGRQFSNSRSEMNVSTLELGDSALYLCASRSGGVNYGYTFGSGTRLTVV.

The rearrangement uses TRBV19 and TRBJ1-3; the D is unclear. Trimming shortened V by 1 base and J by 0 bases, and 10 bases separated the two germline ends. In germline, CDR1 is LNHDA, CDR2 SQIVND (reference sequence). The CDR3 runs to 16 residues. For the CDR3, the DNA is TGTGCCAGTAGTATAGGCGGCGGGTACTCTGGAAACACCATATATTTT. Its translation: CASSIGGGYSGNTIYF.

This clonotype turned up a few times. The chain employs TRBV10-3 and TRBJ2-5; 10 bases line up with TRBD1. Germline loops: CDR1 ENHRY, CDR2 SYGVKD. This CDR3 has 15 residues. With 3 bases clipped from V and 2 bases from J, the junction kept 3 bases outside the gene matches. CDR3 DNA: TGTGCCATCAGTGAAGGGACAGGGGAGCAAGAGACCCAGTACTTC. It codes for CAISEGTGEQETQYF.

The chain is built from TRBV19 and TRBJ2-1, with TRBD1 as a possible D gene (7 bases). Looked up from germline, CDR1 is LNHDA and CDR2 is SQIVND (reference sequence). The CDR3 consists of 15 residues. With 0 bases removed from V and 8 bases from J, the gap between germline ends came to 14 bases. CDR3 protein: CASSIDAGTEDEQFF. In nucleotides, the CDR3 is TGTGCCAGTAGTATAGATGCGGGGACAGAGGATGAGCAGTTCTTC. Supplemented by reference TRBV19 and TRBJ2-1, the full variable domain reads DGGITQSPKYLFRKEGQNVTLSCEQNLNHDAMYWYRQDPGQGLRLIYYSQIVNDFQKGDIAEGYSVSREKKESFPLTVTSAQKNPTAFYLCASSIDAGTEDEQFFGPGTRLTVL.

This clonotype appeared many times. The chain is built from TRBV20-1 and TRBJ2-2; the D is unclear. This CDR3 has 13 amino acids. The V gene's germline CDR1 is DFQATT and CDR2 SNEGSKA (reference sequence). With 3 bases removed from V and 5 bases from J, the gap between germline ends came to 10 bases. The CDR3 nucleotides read TGCAGTGCTAGGAGTGTCCTGACCGGGGAGCTGTTTTTT. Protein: CSARSVLTGELFF.

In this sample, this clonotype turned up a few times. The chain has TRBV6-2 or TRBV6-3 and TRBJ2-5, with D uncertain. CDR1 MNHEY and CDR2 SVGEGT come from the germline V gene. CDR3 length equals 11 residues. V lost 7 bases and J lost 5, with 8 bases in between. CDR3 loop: CASTSGETQYF. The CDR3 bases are TGTGCCAGCACCTCCGGGGAGACCCAGTACTTC.

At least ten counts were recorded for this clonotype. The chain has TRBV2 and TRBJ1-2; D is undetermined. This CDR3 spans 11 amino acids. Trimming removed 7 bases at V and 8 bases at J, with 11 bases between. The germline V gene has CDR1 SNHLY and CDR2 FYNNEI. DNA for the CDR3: TGTGCCAGCAAAGGGTTTGAAGGCTACACCTTC. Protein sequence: CASKGFEGYTF.

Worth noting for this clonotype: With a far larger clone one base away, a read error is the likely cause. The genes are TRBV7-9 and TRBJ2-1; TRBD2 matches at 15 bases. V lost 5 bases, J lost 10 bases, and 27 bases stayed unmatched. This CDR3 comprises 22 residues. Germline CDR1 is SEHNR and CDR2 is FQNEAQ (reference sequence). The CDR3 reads CASSKSGTSGGLGYRFLAEQFF. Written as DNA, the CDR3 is TGTGCCAGCAGCAAATCCGGGACTAGCGGGGGGTTGGGTTATCGGTTTCTCGCCGAGCAGTTCTTC.

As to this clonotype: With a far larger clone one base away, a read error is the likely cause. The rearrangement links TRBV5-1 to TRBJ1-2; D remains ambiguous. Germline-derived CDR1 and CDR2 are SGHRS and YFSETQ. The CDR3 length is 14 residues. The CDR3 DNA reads TGTGCCAGCAACTTAGCCCCTGAATCCTATGGCTACACCTTC. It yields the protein CASNLAPESYGYTF.

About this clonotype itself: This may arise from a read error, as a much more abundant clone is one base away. The CDR3 sequence is CASSYSRGGSSYKEQFF. The DNA for the CDR3 is TGTGCCAGCAGTTACTCGAGGGGGGGGAGCTCCTACAAAGAGCAGTTCTTC. The genes are TRBV6-2 or TRBV6-3 and TRBJ2-1; the D gene is possibly TRBD2 (7 bases). Germline assignment: CDR1 MNHEY and CDR2 SVGEGT. CDR3 length: 17 amino acids.

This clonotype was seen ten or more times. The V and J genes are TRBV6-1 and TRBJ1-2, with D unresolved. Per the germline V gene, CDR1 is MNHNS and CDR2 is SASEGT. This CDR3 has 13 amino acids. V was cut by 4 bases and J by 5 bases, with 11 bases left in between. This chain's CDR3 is CASSVDGEYGYTF. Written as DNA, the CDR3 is TGTGCCAGCAGTGTCGATGGAGAATATGGCTACACCTTC.

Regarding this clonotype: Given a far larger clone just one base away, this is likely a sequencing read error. DNA of the CDR3: TGTGCCAGCAGCCCGATCTATGGGCCATCCGCGCAGTACTTC. This codes for CASSPIYGPSAQYF. This rearrangement joins TRBV7-2 to TRBJ2-5; D is uncertain. Trimming shortened V by 5 bases and J by 11 bases, and 21 bases separated the two germline ends. CDR1 SGHTA and CDR2 FQGNSA come from the germline V gene. The CDR3 spans 14 residues.

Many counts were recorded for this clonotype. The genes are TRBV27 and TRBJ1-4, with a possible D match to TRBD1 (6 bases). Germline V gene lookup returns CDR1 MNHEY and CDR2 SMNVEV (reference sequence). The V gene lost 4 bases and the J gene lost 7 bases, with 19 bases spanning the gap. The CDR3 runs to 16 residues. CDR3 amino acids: CASSSPMGGGSEKLFF. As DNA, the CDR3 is TGTGCCAGCAGTTCACCCATGGGGGGCGGGAGTGAAAAACTGTTTTTT.

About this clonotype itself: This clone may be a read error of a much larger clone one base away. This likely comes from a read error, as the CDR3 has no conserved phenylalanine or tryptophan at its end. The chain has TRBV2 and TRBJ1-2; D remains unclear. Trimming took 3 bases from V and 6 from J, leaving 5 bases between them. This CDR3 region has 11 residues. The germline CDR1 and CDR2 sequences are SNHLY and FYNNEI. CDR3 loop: CASSEGNGYTS. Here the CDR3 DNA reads TGTGCCAGCAGTGAGGGGAATGGCTACACCTCC.

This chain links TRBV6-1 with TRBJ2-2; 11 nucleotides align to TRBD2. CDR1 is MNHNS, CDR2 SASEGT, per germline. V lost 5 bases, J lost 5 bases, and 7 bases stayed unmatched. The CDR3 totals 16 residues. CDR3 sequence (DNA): TGTGCCAGCAGTAAACTAGCGGGGGCCCTGACCGGGGAGCTGTTTTTT. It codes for CASSKLAGALTGELFF.

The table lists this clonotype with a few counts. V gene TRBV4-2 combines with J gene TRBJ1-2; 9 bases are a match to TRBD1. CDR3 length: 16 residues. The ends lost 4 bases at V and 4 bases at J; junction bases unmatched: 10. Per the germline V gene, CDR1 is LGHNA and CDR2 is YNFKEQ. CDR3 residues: CASSPWDREVGYGYTF. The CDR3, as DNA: TGTGCCAGCAGCCCCTGGGACAGGGAGGTGGGCTATGGCTACACCTTC.

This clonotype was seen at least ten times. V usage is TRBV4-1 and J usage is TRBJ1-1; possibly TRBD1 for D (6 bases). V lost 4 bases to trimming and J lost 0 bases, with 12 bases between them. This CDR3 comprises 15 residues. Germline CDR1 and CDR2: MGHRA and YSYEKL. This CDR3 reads CASSRQAEMNTEAFF. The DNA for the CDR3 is TGCGCCAGCAGCCGACAGGCCGAGATGAACACTGAAGCTTTCTTT.

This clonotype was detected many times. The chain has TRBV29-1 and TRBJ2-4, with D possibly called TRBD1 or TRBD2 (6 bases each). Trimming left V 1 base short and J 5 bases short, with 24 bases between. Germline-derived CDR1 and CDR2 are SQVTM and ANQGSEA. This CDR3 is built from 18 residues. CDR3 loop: CSVEGEGGPRGRENIQYF. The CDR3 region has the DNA TGCAGCGTTGAAGGAGAGGGGGGTCCTAGGGGCAGAGAAAACATTCAGTACTTC. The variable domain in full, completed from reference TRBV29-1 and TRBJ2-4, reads SAVISQKPSRDICQRGTSLTIQCQVDSQVTMMFWYRQQPGQSLTLIATANQGSEATYESGFVIDKFPISRPNLTFSTLTVSNMSPEDSSIYLCSVEGEGGPRGRENIQYFGAGTRLSVL.

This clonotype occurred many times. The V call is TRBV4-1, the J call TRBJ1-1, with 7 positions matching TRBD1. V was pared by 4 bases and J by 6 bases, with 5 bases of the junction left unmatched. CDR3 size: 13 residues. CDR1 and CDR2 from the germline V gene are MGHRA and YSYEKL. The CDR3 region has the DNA TGCGCCAGCAGCCCCGACAGGGTCGCTGAAGCTTTCTTT. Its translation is CASSPDRVAEAFF.

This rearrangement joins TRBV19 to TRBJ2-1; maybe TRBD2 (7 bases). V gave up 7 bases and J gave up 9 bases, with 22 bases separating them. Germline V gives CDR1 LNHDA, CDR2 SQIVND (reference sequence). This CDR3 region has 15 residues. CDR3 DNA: TGTGCCAGTAAAATAGGGGGGGGGCTCGTTAGTGAGCAGTTCTTC. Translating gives CASKIGGGLVSEQFF.

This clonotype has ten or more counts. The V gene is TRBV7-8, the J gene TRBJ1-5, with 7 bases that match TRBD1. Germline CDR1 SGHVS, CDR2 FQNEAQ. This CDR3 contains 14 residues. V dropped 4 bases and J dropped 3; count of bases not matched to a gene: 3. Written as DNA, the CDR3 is TGTGCCAGCAGCTCGGGACAGAACAATCAGCCCCAGCATTTT. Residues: CASSSGQNNQPQHF.